The next 2 T cell receptor beta chains were all read from a single sample in a study of regulatory T cells in long-lasting Graves disease. Through Arm-PCR of CDR3 regions and iRepertoire HTBI primers, TCR beta libraries were built. MiXCR, applied by TCRdb to the multiplex PCR reads, yields one record per CDR3 protein. The profile shows under 700,000 distinct CDR3 sequences, 15% to 20% of them singletons. The time point: newly diagnosed GD, antithyroid drugs for less than 3 months. The authors made the TCR library using RNA they extracted from PBMCs. This same sample was also part of a study on T cells in Graves' hyperthyroidism and ophthalmopathy.

The starting material was peripheral blood mononuclear cells (PBMCs), obtained at new diagnosis, from a patient treated with antithyroid drugs. These receptor sequences come from a woman aged 35-65 years with Graves disease.

In this sample, this clonotype turned up many times. The V call is TRBV5-5, the J call TRBJ1-5; 9 bases match TRBD1. In germline, CDR1 is SGHKS, CDR2 YYEKEE (reference sequence). This CDR3 spans 15 amino acids. V trimming: 3 bases; J trimming: 4 bases; junction bases outside the gene matches: 5. CDR3 protein: CASSWGQGSNQPQHF. CDR3 coding DNA: TGTGCCAGCAGCTGGGGACAGGGAAGTAATCAGCCCCAGCATTTT.

This clonotype was seen repeatedly, ten times or more. The rearrangement uses TRBV29-1 and TRBJ2-7; tentative D call: TRBD2 (5 bases). The germline V and J ends were trimmed by 6 bases and 4 bases, with 13 bases remaining between them. The CDR3 contains 12 residues. CDR1 and CDR2 from the germline V gene are SQVTM and ANQGSEA. CDR3 in DNA: TGCAGCGTCGCCACTTGGGAGTACGAGCAGTACTTC. Translating it yields CSVATWEYEQYF.